This TCR beta chain came from a study of blood T cell repertoires in COVID-19. V was pared by 5 bases and J by 4 bases, with 8 bases of the junction left unmatched. The CDR3 sequence is 15 residues long. The germline V gene encodes CDR1 SGHTA and CDR2 FQGTGA. Produced via immunoSEQ multiplex PCR; TCRdb's table is partial and in-frame only. The sample holds more than 55,000 clones, 85% to 95% seen once. The receptor comes from a man aged 50 to 60 with active COVID-19. Source material: peripheral blood. The chain has TRBV7-3 and TRBJ1-2; TRBD1 agrees at 9 bases. In nucleotides, the CDR3 is TGTGCCAGCAGCCCAGCCGGGACAGGGCCCTATGGCTACACCTTC. Protein product: CASSPAGTGPYGYTF.